This T cell receptor beta chain was recovered during a study of CD8+ T cells in alopecia areata. About the research overall: The drug, oral tofacitinib, was given to treated patients at 5 to 10 mg twice daily.

Study results and caveats: Alopecia totalis/universalis scalp especially showed more expanded CD8+ clones than normal scalp. A single nonresponder leaves the baseline CD8+ expansion link to response uncertain. Many expanded lesional clones persisted in scalp and blood during tofacitinib treatment.

Germline lookup yields CDR1 MNHEY and CDR2 SVGAGI. Trimming took off 5 bases at V and 5 bases at J, with 10 bases between the two ends. This CDR3 region has 12 residues. RNA extraction was followed by reverse transcription into cDNA, which acted as the sequencing template. Libraries were prepared by immunoSEQ multiplex PCR; TCRdb keeps only in-frame clonotypes and omits some of them. The sample yields roughly 200,000 clones, more than 30% seen once. This clone was detected a few times. Its antigen is not identified. The treatment was: oral pan-JAK inhibitor, 5-10 mg twice daily. V gene TRBV6-5 combines with J gene TRBJ2-7; no definite D call. The sequenced sample was CD4+ T cells sorted from blood, obtained between weeks 30 and 35, from a patient treated with tofacitinib. The TCR comes from a human donor with alopecia areata. CDR3 coding DNA: TGTGCCAGCAGTGAAAGACACGACGAGCAGTACTTC. This sequence encodes CASSERHDEQYF.